This T cell receptor (beta chain) was obtained from a study of control samples from healthy donors and cancer patients. Clones were sequenced by immunoSEQ multiplex PCR, and TCRdb holds only the in-frame ones, with some missing. The table records approximately 150,000 clones, 85% to 95% of them present only once. V shed 3 bases, J shed 5 bases, and the junction held 12 bases outside the gene matches. The CDR3 runs to 18 residues. The chain uses TRBV5-7 and TRBJ2-2; 11 bases line up with TRBD2. TRBV5-7 is an ORF, and what it does is uncertain. This receptor was obtained from a woman aged 18-29 years in good health. The sequenced sample consisted of blood. DNA for the CDR3: TGTGCCAGCAGCTGCTATAGACTAGCGGGATTGGCTACCGGGGAGCTGTTTTTT. The encoded protein is CASSCYRLAGLATGELFF.